This T cell receptor (beta chain) appears in the sequencing data of a study of Graves' ophthalmopathy and Graves' hyperthyroidism. As for the study in general: No progression to ophthalmopathy over 18 months defined stable hyperthyroidism.

V lost 1 base, J lost 0 bases, and 15 bases lay in between. Germline V gene lookup returns CDR1 DFQATT and CDR2 SNEGSKA (reference sequence). The CDR3 loop spans 17 amino acids. Uncontrolled infections, other autoimmune diseases, pregnancy or lactation barred patients from enrollment. CDR3 regions of TCR beta were amplified from RNA transcripts. RT-PCR was first run with HTBI primers, then multiplex PCR in a second round. TCRdb re-analysed the multiplex PCR reads in MiXCR, keeping a single row per CDR3 protein. The sample records around 1,200,000 distinct CDR3 sequences, less than 45% being singletons. This clonotype was picked up many times.

The chain carries TRBV20-1 and TRBJ1-4; D remains ambiguous. Sequencing was done on a sample of peripheral blood or thyroid tissue (not recorded which). This clonotype was obtained from an adult man with Graves' hyperthyroidism. CDR3 region: CSARGTARIATNEKLFF. CDR3 bases: TGCAGTGCTAGAGGCACAGCCCGGATTGCAACTAATGAAAAACTGTTTTTT.